This T cell receptor (beta chain) appears in the sequencing data of a study of Graves' ophthalmopathy and Graves' hyperthyroidism. Amplified TCR beta CDR3 regions were obtained using RNA transcripts as template. HTBI primers primed a first-round RT-PCR, and a second-round multiplex PCR followed. Each CDR3 protein gets one entry after TCRdb re-called the multiplex PCR reads with MiXCR. The sample has under 350,000 distinct CDR3 sequences; 17% are singletons. Germline assignment: CDR1 SGHVS and CDR2 FQNEAQ. V lost 7 bases and J 4 bases, leaving 19 bases between the germline ends. The CDR3 extends over 15 amino acids. PBMCs had their origin in fresh peripheral blood (about 10 ml). Many counts were recorded for this clonotype. Because it lacks the conserved phenylalanine or tryptophan at the end, this CDR3 is likely a read error.

This sequence joins TRBV7-8 and TRBJ1-1, with D unclear. The source material was peripheral blood. This receptor was taken from an adult man with Graves' ophthalmopathy. The CDR3 DNA is TGTGCCAGCACGACCGCGACACGGACGAGCACTGAAGCTTTCCTT. It is translated as CASTTATRTSTEAFL.